The 20 T cell receptor beta chains given below trace back to one sample, sequenced in a study of T cell responses to AZD1222 COVID-19 vaccine. This table comes from immunoSEQ multiplex PCR, and its TCRdb copy is limited to in-frame clones, with some not included. The sample lists tens of thousands of clones, approximately 84% seen once, with around 16% in the top ten. The material was peripheral blood, obtained on day 0 of AZD1222 vaccination. All receptors come from an adult in good health.

The chain is built from TRBV6-5 and TRBJ2-6; D not resolved. The CDR3 spans 15 residues. Germline V CDR1 and CDR2: MNHEY, SVGAGI. V was shortened by 7 bases and J by 0 bases, with 10 bases between the two germline ends. The CDR3 protein is CASMRLSSGANVLTF. The CDR3 DNA reads TGTGCCAGCATGCGGTTAAGCTCTGGGGCCAACGTCCTGACTTTC.

This rearrangement joins TRBV3-1 (or the pseudogene TRBV3-2) to TRBJ2-5; 8 nucleotides agree with TRBD1. V was clipped by 7 bases and J by 6 bases; unmatched bases: 7. This CDR3 contains 13 residues. CDR1 LGHDT and CDR2 YNNKEL come from the germline V gene (reference sequence). For the CDR3, the DNA is TGTGCCAGCACCCGGGGACAGGAGAAGACCCAGTACTTC. It codes for CASTRGQEKTQYF.

This rearrangement joins TRBV7-3 to TRBJ2-5; no firm D call. The germline V gene encodes CDR1 SGHTA and CDR2 FQGTGA. CDR3 length: 13 residues. Trimming took 3 bases from V and 4 from J, leaving 9 bases between them. CDR3 DNA: TGTGCCAGCAGCTTCACCCTTTCAGAGACCCAGTACTTC. Translating it yields CASSFTLSETQYF.

V is TRBV2 and J is TRBJ2-5; D gene uncertain. V lost 8 bases to trimming and J lost 3 bases, with 7 bases between them. CDR1 SNHLY and CDR2 FYNNEI come from the germline V gene. The CDR3 contains 11 residues. The CDR3: CASHQEETQYF. The CDR3 DNA sequence: TGTGCCAGCCACCAGGAAGAGACCCAGTACTTC.

Only a few counts were recorded for this clone. The chain recombines TRBV7-2 with TRBJ1-2; D is unclear. V lost 1 base to trimming and J lost 5 bases, with 14 bases between them. Germline V gene data show CDR1 as SGHTA and CDR2 as FQGNSA. The CDR3 is 15 amino acids. In DNA form, the CDR3 reads TGTGCCAGCAGCTTAGGACCCGGTCTAAGTTATGGCTACACCTTC. Translated: CASSLGPGLSYGYTF.

The chain combines TRBV28 with TRBJ1-2; D remains unclear. The V gene lost 2 bases and the J gene lost 1 base, with 5 bases spanning the gap. The CDR3 covers 13 residues. The germline V gene has CDR1 MDHEN and CDR2 SYDVKM. The CDR3 here is CASSLVLNYGYTF. The CDR3 region has the DNA TGTGCCAGCAGTTTAGTCCTTAACTATGGCTACACCTTC.

In its sample, this clone was seen once. CDR3 coding DNA: TGCGCCAGCAGCTTGTCGATTGGGAGCAATCAGCCCCAGCATTTT. As protein: CASSLSIGSNQPQHF. The chain employs TRBV5-1 and TRBJ1-5, with D hard to call. Germline V gives CDR1 SGHRS, CDR2 YFSETQ. The germline V and J ends were trimmed by 1 base and 1 base, with 9 bases remaining between them. This CDR3 contains 15 residues.

The chain is built from TRBV6-6 and TRBJ2-3; 11 bases align to TRBD2. The length of the CDR3 is 14 residues. Germline V lookup: CDR1 MNHNY, CDR2 SVGAGI (reference sequence). Trimming at V came to 7 bases and at J to 6 bases, leaving 6 bases not matched to a gene. The CDR3 DNA reads TGTGCCAGCACATTGACTAGCGGGGTGGATACGCAGTATTTT. It yields the protein CASTLTSGVDTQYF.

The chain links TRBV30 to TRBJ1-1; D is undetermined. V lost 3 bases and J lost 5, with 7 bases in between. The CDR3 totals 11 residues. Germline values: CDR1 GTSNPN, CDR2 SVGIG (reference sequence). The CDR3 nucleotides are TGTGCCTGGAGGCAATGGACTGAAGCTTTCTTT. This encodes CAWRQWTEAFF.

The rearrangement links TRBV6-5 to TRBJ2-1; TRBD1 matches 10 bases. The CDR3 is 12 residues long. Unmatched junction bases numbered 4, after V lost 8 bases and J lost 9 bases. Germline CDR1 reads MNHEY; CDR2 reads SVGAGI. This CDR3 is CASRQGASEQFF. The CDR3 bases are TGTGCCAGCCGACAGGGGGCGAGTGAGCAGTTCTTC.

The genes are TRBV24-1 and TRBJ2-3, with a weak D call TRBD1 (6 bases). This CDR3 spans 16 amino acids. The germline V and J ends were trimmed by 4 bases and 2 bases, with 15 bases remaining between them. Germline V gene lookup returns CDR1 KGHDR and CDR2 SFDVKD. CDR3 in DNA: TGTGCCACCAGTGACCCTGGACAGATTCCCACAGATACGCAGTATTTT. It translates to CATSDPGQIPTDTQYF.

This chain links TRBV5-4 with TRBJ1-3; TRBD1 matches 7 bases. The CDR3 spans 15 residues. After removal of 0 bases from V and 4 bases from J, the junction contained 4 bases not matched to a gene. The germline CDR1 and CDR2 sequences are SGHNT and YYREEE (reference sequence). CDR3 region: CASSLGQGNGNTIYF. The CDR3 coding sequence is TGTGCCAGCAGCTTGGGACAGGGTAACGGAAACACCATATATTTT.

The V call is TRBV27, the J call TRBJ1-1; 8 bases agree with TRBD1. Germline V gene data show CDR1 as MNHEY and CDR2 as SMNVEV (reference sequence). This CDR3 contains 14 residues. The trim removed 6 bases at V and 9 bases at J, leaving 12 bases unmatched. Here the CDR3 reads CASRPDGQGAQAFF. Here the CDR3 DNA reads TGTGCCAGCAGGCCGGATGGACAGGGCGCCCAAGCTTTCTTT.

The chain has TRBV7-3 and TRBJ1-6, with a weak D call TRBD1 (6 bases). Per the germline V gene, CDR1 is SGHTA and CDR2 is FQGTGA. This CDR3 has 13 residues. Between the trimmed V and J ends, which lost 6 bases and 7 bases, there was a span of 10 bases. CDR3 protein: CASSTTGNSPLHF. For the CDR3, the DNA is TGTGCCAGCAGTACTACAGGGAATTCACCCCTCCACTTT.

This clone is medium-sized by share. The J gene is TRBJ2-7, the V gene TRBV7-2, with 8 bases identical to TRBD1. This CDR3 is 15 amino acids long. Germline lookup yields CDR1 SGHTA and CDR2 FQGNSA. The junction had 9 bases not matched to a gene; V was cut back by 1 base and J by 7 bases. The CDR3 DNA reads TGTGCCAGCAGCTTAGTGTACAGGGGGGAAAGGGAGCAGTACTTC. This encodes CASSLVYRGEREQYF.

The CDR3 region has the DNA TGTGCCAGCAGCCCACCATGGGGAAACTATGGCTACACCTTC. This codes for CASSPPWGNYGYTF. The genes are TRBV7-9 and TRBJ1-2; D is undetermined. Per germline, CDR1 SEHNR and CDR2 FQNEAQ (reference sequence). The CDR3 length is 14 residues. Deletions cut 5 bases from V and 2 bases from J, with 12 bases between.

On this clone itself: As the CDR3 is not closed by the conserved phenylalanine or tryptophan, this likely results from a read error. The V and J genes are TRBV7-6 and TRBJ1-2; D not certain. V was trimmed by 6 bases and J by 5 bases, leaving 34 bases between them. CDR3 size: 20 residues. In germline, CDR1 is SGHVS, CDR2 FNYEAQ. The CDR3 sequence: CASRIQMGKEGKLASYGYTL. CDR3 DNA: TGTGCCAGCAGGATTCAGATGGGGAAGGAGGGCAAGTTGGCGAGTTATGGCTACACCCTC.

As regards this clone: The sample has other DNA sequences that encode this CDR3 too. The chain joins TRBV30 to TRBJ1-5; D uncertain. V lost 1 base and J lost 2, with 6 bases in between. CDR1 and CDR2 from the germline V gene are GTSNPN and SVGIG (reference sequence). This CDR3 is 13 amino acids long. The CDR3 loop reads CAWSGQGNQPQHF. CDR3 sequence (DNA): TGTGCCTGGAGTGGACAAGGCAATCAGCCCCAGCATTTT.

V is TRBV9 and J is TRBJ1-6; tentative D call: TRBD1 (5 bases). The CDR3 is 15 residues long. With 2 bases removed from V and 7 bases from J, the gap between germline ends came to 13 bases. Germline values: CDR1 SGDLS, CDR2 YYNGEE. As DNA, the CDR3 is TGTGCCAGCAGCGTGGGGCAGGGTGGAAATTCACCCCTCCACTTT. Protein: CASSVGQGGNSPLHF.

The V call is TRBV27, the J call TRBJ2-6; TRBD1 agrees at 8 bases. Per germline, CDR1 MNHEY and CDR2 SMNVEV (reference sequence). The V and J ends lost 4 bases and 1 base, in that order; junction bases with no gene match: 6. The CDR3 is 17 amino acids. The CDR3 loop is CASSSRQGRSGANVLTF. The CDR3 bases are TGTGCCAGCAGTTCGAGACAGGGGAGATCTGGGGCCAACGTCCTGACTTTC.